This T cell receptor beta chain was captured in a study of CD8 T cells in ankylosing spondylitis. TCRdb recomputed calls from the 5' RACE reads with MiXCR, one row per CDR3 protein. This repertoire shows about 540,000 distinct CDR3 sequences, roughly 12% found once; its top ten account for almost 7%. Concerning this clonotype: Its antigen is still unknown.

Notes on the study in general: A TCR beta motif of seven or eight highly homologous variants appeared characteristic of ankylosing spondylitis blood.

The sequence derives from a male donor with ankylosing spondylitis. Sequenced sample: blood, either unsorted or a sorted T cell fraction (not recorded which).

Written as DNA, the CDR3 is TGCGCCAGCAGCCTATATAGCGGCAGCACAGATACGCAGTATTTT. It encodes CASSLYSGSTDTQYF. This sequence joins TRBV4-1 and TRBJ2-3, with D possibly TRBD2 on 6 matching bases. There are 15 residues in the CDR3. The germline V and J ends were trimmed by 4 bases and 0 bases, with 11 bases remaining between them. Germline V gives CDR1 MGHRA, CDR2 YSYEKL.